This TCR beta chain was obtained from a study of T cells in localized non-small cell lung cancer. TCRdb's copy holds only in-frame clones and misses some; the assay was immunoSEQ multiplex PCR. This sample has 55,000 to 75,000 clones, with 80% to 95% found just once. V lost 4 bases and J 2 bases, leaving 6 bases between the germline ends. The CDR3 sequence is 13 residues long. Germline V gene lookup returns CDR1 MNHEY and CDR2 SVGAGI. The J gene is TRBJ1-3, the V gene TRBV6-5; D unresolved. The material sequenced was peripheral blood, taken before any cancer treatment. The TCR comes from a man aged 35 to 70 with stage I lung adenocarcinoma. The CDR3: CASSSFTGNTIYF. CDR3 nucleotide sequence: TGTGCCAGCAGTTCGTTCACTGGAAACACCATATATTTT.